This T cell receptor (beta chain) was sequenced in a study of PD-1 blockade in classical Hodgkin lymphoma. Looking at the study overall: Intravenous delivery of nivolumab at 3 mg/kg to patients occurred every 2 weeks. The study, taken as a whole, reports: CD4+ TCR diversity, unlike CD8+, rose significantly by C4D1. The diversity seen at baseline in complete responders resembled that of newly diagnosed patients.

Notes on this clone: Its antigen remains unidentified.

Data came from immunoSEQ multiplex PCR; TCRdb stores just in-frame clones and leaves some out. In the table there are 5,000 or so clones, 63% of which are singletons. Each and every patient relapsed after autologous stem cell transplantation, and patients got differing brentuximab vedotin exposure. Complete response, partial response or progressive disease constituted the best response categories observed. In germline, CDR1 is SGHRS, CDR2 YFSETQ. Trimming removed 4 bases from V and 2 bases from J, with 12 bases in between. This CDR3 region has 14 residues. The material sequenced was peripheral blood mononuclear cells (PBMCs), taken at baseline. The clonotype was recovered from a human donor with classical Hodgkin lymphoma. This chain uses TRBV5-1 with TRBJ1-2; D is uncertain. DNA for the CDR3: TGCGCCAGCAGCAAACCGACGGCGAACTATGGCTACACCTTC. It encodes CASSKPTANYGYTF. Variable domain in full (rest from reference TRBV5-1 and TRBJ1-2): KAGVTQTPRYLIKTRGQQVTLSCSPISGHRSVSWYQQTPGQGLQFLFEYFSETQRNKGNFPGRFSGRQFSNSRSEMNVSTLELGDSALYLCASSKPTANYGYTFGSGTRLTVV.